The 16 T cell receptor beta chains below all came from one sample that was sequenced in a study of T cell repertoires in cytomegalovirus infection. TCRdb processed the reads anew with MiXCR; each CDR3 protein has one entry. The sample yields 200,000 to 250,000 distinct CDR3 sequences, roughly 22% seen once. Specimen: CD8+ T cells from PBMCs. Source of these receptors: a human donor in good health (CMV status not recorded). Some clones in this sample may be carry-over from other donors' samples.

This chain joins TRBV2 and TRBJ1-1, with D perhaps matching TRBD1 (5 bases). Per germline, CDR1 SNHLY and CDR2 FYNNEI. There are 16 residues in the CDR3. V was clipped by 3 bases and J by 2 bases, with 16 bases between them. CDR3: CASSEGEEGRNTEAFF. CDR3 coding DNA: TGTGCCAGCAGTGAGGGAGAAGAGGGGAGAAACACTGAAGCTTTCTTT.

This clonotype was seen many times. The chain combines TRBV7-9 with TRBJ1-2; 7 bases are shared with TRBD1. CDR3 size: 15 residues. V trimming: 0 bases; J trimming: 7 bases; junction bases outside the gene matches: 8. Looked up from germline, CDR1 is SEHNR and CDR2 is FQNEAQ (reference sequence). DNA of the CDR3: TGTGCCAGCAGCTTAGCCCCAAGACAGGGAAGTGGCTACACCTTC. Translated: CASSLAPRQGSGYTF.

This clonotype was seen a handful of times. The V call is TRBV19, the J call TRBJ2-3; tentatively, D is TRBD1 or TRBD2 (5 bases each). V lost 10 bases and J 4 bases, leaving 15 bases between the germline ends. Germline lookup yields CDR1 LNHDA and CDR2 SQIVND (reference sequence). The CDR3 totals 13 residues. CDR3 in amino acids: CATRGVSADTQYF. In DNA form, the CDR3 reads TGTGCCACCCGAGGGGTGTCAGCAGATACGCAGTATTTT.

Many counts were recorded for this clonotype. V gene TRBV7-2 combines with J gene TRBJ2-7; 10 bases agree with TRBD2. The CDR3 extends over 16 amino acids. J lost 4 bases, V lost 0 bases, and 6 bases had no gene match. CDR1 is SGHTA, CDR2 FQGNSA, per germline. DNA for the CDR3: TGTGCCAGCAGCTTAGCTCCTAGCGGGGGAGTATACGAGCAGTACTTC. Translating it yields CASSLAPSGGVYEQYF.

This clonotype was picked up many times. This chain links TRBV7-7 with TRBJ2-3, with 8 bases matching TRBD1. The CDR3 has 15 amino acids. V lost 5 bases and J lost 5; bases outside the gene matches: 9. The germline V gene encodes CDR1 SSHAT and CDR2 FNYEAQ (reference sequence). DNA of the CDR3: TGTGCCAGCAGCCCCGGGACAGGCACATTAGATACGCAGTATTTT. Translating gives CASSPGTGTLDTQYF.

The chain carries TRBV7-8 and TRBJ1-5; D is uncertain. The V gene's germline CDR1 is SGHVS and CDR2 FQNEAQ. This CDR3 spans 15 amino acids. Deletions cut 4 bases from V and 1 base from J, with 11 bases between. As DNA, the CDR3 is TGTGCCAGCAGCTCGGGCCTGGCGAGCAATCAGCCCCAGCATTTT. Translating gives CASSSGLASNQPQHF.

The V call is TRBV27, the J call TRBJ2-4; 10 bases are a match to TRBD1. Trimming took 7 bases from V and 0 from J; bases not matched to a gene: 6. This CDR3 is 16 amino acids long. Germline V gene data show CDR1 as MNHEY and CDR2 as SMNVEV (reference sequence). Written as DNA, the CDR3 is TGTGCCAGCAACCCGGGGACAGGGGTAGCCAAAAACATTCAGTACTTC. Its protein is CASNPGTGVAKNIQYF.

There are many counts of this clonotype. This sequence joins TRBV7-9 and TRBJ2-1; 10 nucleotides match TRBD1. The CDR3 totals 17 residues. CDR1 is SEHNR, CDR2 FQNEAQ, per germline (reference sequence). J lost 6 bases, V lost 4 bases, and 12 bases had no gene match. CDR3 nucleotide sequence: TGTGCCAGCAGCTCCCTTCAACCGGGACAGGGGTTCAATGAGCAGTTCTTC. It is translated as CASSSLQPGQGFNEQFF.

This chain connects TRBV6-5 to TRBJ1-1, with D tentatively TRBD1 (5 bases). This CDR3 spans 15 amino acids. Germline V gene sequence: CDR1 MNHEY, CDR2 SVGAGI. The V and J ends lost 5 bases and 6 bases respectively, with 19 bases between them. In DNA form, the CDR3 reads TGTGCCAGCAGTGTGAATGGGGGTGGCGCGGCTGAAGCTTTCTTT. Its protein product is CASSVNGGGAAEAFF.

The gene calls are TRBV9 and TRBJ2-3; 11 bases align to TRBD2. The germline gives CDR1 SGDLS, CDR2 YYNGEE. V gave up 4 bases and J gave up 5 bases; unmatched junction bases: 9. The CDR3 runs to 16 residues. The CDR3 region has the DNA TGTGCCAGCAGCCCCTTAGCGGGGGGGTTGGGAGATACGCAGTATTTT. This codes for CASSPLAGGLGDTQYF.

Many counts were recorded for this clonotype. The chain links TRBV28 to TRBJ2-7; 7 nucleotides align to TRBD1. J gave up 5 bases and V 5 bases, and 3 bases lay outside the gene matches. Germline lookup yields CDR1 MDHEN and CDR2 SYDVKM. The CDR3 spans 12 residues. The CDR3 sequence: CASSPGGDEQYF. Written as DNA, the CDR3 is TGTGCCAGCAGTCCAGGGGGAGACGAGCAGTACTTC.

The chain combines TRBV7-3 with TRBJ1-1, with D unclear. Germline values: CDR1 SGHTA, CDR2 FQGTGA. Trimming removed 5 bases from V and 2 bases from J, with 15 bases in between. CDR3 size: 15 residues. The DNA of the CDR3 is TGTGCCAGCAGCCCAAGTGGCGGTGGAAACACTGAAGCTTTCTTT. It yields the protein CASSPSGGGNTEAFF. The whole variable domain, remainder taken from reference TRBV7-3 and TRBJ1-1, is GAGVSQTPSNKVTEKGKYVELRCDPISGHTALYWYRQSLGQGPEFLIYFQGTGAADDSGLPNDRFFAVRPEGSVSTLKIQRTERGDSAVYLCASSPSGGGNTEAFFGQGTRLTVV.

V usage is TRBV5-4 and J usage is TRBJ2-7; TRBD2 matches 12 bases. The CDR3 is 15 residues long. The V gene's germline CDR1 is SGHNT and CDR2 YYREEE (reference sequence). V lost 4 bases to trimming and J lost 2 bases; unmatched junction nucleotides: 4. For the CDR3, the DNA is TGTGCCAGCAGCCACTGGACTAGCGGGGCCTACGAGCAGTACTTC. Amino acids: CASSHWTSGAYEQYF.

This clonotype appeared a few times. The genes are TRBV12-3 or TRBV12-4 and TRBJ2-3; D is perhaps TRBD2 (5 bases). The V and J ends lost 6 bases and 8 bases respectively, with 21 bases between them. This CDR3 is built from 15 residues. The CDR3 bases are TGTGCCAGCAGAATGGACGGGGATGGTCGTGTTACGCAGTATTTT. Translating gives CASRMDGDGRVTQYF.

This clonotype was observed a few times. This chain uses TRBV4-2 with TRBJ1-2, with 7 positions matching TRBD1. In germline, CDR1 is LGHNA, CDR2 YNFKEQ. This CDR3 is 15 amino acids long. V lost 2 bases, J lost 0 bases, and 3 bases stayed unmatched. The chain's CDR3 is CASSQRTGANYGYTF. CDR3 nucleotides: TGTGCCAGCAGCCAAAGGACAGGTGCTAACTATGGCTACACCTTC.

This clonotype has at least ten counts. This sequence joins TRBV12-3 or TRBV12-4 and TRBJ2-1; D could derive from TRBD1 or TRBD2 (5 bases each). V lost 0 bases and J lost 0, with 12 bases in between. This CDR3 is built from 17 residues. The CDR3 here is CASSLALGASSYNEQFF. The CDR3, as DNA: TGTGCCAGCAGTTTAGCCCTCGGGGCTAGCTCCTACAATGAGCAGTTCTTC.